The rows below give T cell receptor beta chains drawn from one sample of a study of cytomegalovirus exposure and HLA in healthy donors. The data were produced by immunoSEQ multiplex PCR, yet TCRdb's version contains in-frame clones alone and is incomplete. The data show roughly 63,000 clones, approximately 75% seen once. Sequencing was performed on PBMCs. The origin of the receptors is a man between 50 and 59 years old in good health and CMV-seropositive. Each CDR3 is given with its conserved first and last residue. A D gene is named only where the DNA matches it firmly. Only part of the rows carry a size: once, few, many, or a class if the clone is expanded.

d_call j_call clone_size v_call cdr3_length cdr3_aa cdr3_nt
NA TRBJ1-3 NA TRBV11-2 13 CASTTLAWNTIYF TGTGCCAGCACGACCCTAGCCTGGAACACCATATATTTT
NA TRBJ1-3 NA TRBV15 16 CATSRRGRDSGNTIYF TGTGCCACCAGCCGGAGGGGCAGGGATTCTGGAAACACCATATATTTT
NA TRBJ1-1 NA TRBV2 15 CASIIRQPLGTEAFF TGTGCCAGCATTATTAGACAGCCCTTGGGCACTGAAGCTTTCTTT
TRBD1 TRBJ2-7 NA TRBV5-1 16 CASSLWGQGDSYEQYF TGCGCCAGCAGCTTGTGGGGACAGGGGGACTCCTACGAGCAGTACTTC
NA TRBJ2-3 NA TRBV10-2 11 CASKARGAQYF TGCGCCAGCAAAGCCAGGGGGGCGCAGTATTTT
NA TRBJ1-3 NA TRBV30 14 CAWIRFSSGNTIYF TGTGCCTGGATCCGGTTCTCCTCTGGAAACACCATATATTTT
TRBD2 TRBJ2-1 once TRBV7-9 16 CASTPLLAGGGNEQFF TGTGCCAGCACACCCCTCCTAGCGGGAGGGGGGAATGAGCAGTTCTTC
NA TRBJ2-5 NA TRBV10-3 13 CATAQGYQETQYF TGTGCCACCGCCCAGGGGTACCAAGAGACCCAGTACTTC
NA TRBJ2-1 NA TRBV30 13 CAWSGLAWGEQFF TGTGCCTGGAGTGGGCTAGCATGGGGTGAGCAGTTCTTC
TRBD1 TRBJ2-3 NA TRBV5-4 17 CASSSKGQGVSTDTQYF TGTGCCAGCAGCTCTAAGGGGCAGGGGGTTAGCACAGATACGCAGTATTTT
TRBD1 TRBJ1-5 few TRBV4-1 17 CASSQDGDRVGNQPQHF TGCGCCAGCAGCCAAGATGGAGACAGGGTGGGCAATCAGCCCCAGCATTTT
NA TRBJ2-7 NA TRBV18 14 CASSPFGGDNEQYF TGTGCCAGCTCACCGTTTGGGGGGGACAACGAGCAGTACTTC
TRBD2 TRBJ2-7 once TRBV7-2 15 CASSSSGGGSYEQYF TGTGCCAGCAGCTCTAGCGGGGGTGGCTCCTACGAGCAGTACTTC
TRBD1 TRBJ1-5 NA TRBV19 15 CASRRDRGDNQPQHF TGTGCCAGTAGACGGGACAGGGGCGACAATCAGCCCCAGCATTTT
NA TRBJ2-7 once TRBV28 18 CASSLGAGEGWSSYEQYF TGTGCCAGCAGTTTGGGGGCAGGGGAGGGTTGGAGCTCCTACGAGCAGTACTTC
TRBD2 TRBJ2-5 once TRBV28 17 CASSWELAGGWRETQYF TGTGCCAGCTCTTGGGAACTAGCGGGAGGGTGGCGGGAGACCCAGTACTTC
TRBD2 TRBJ2-7 NA TRBV7-8 15 CASSLEGLAGLEQYF TGTGCCAGCAGCTTAGAGGGACTAGCGGGACTCGAGCAGTACTTC
TRBD1 TRBJ1-5 NA TRBV6-1 15 CASSFDRAGNQPQHF TGTGCCAGCAGTTTCGACAGGGCAGGCAATCAGCCCCAGCATTTT
NA TRBJ1-2 NA TRBV6-5 15 CASSYLTEGNYGYTF TGTGCCAGCAGTTACCTCACGGAGGGTAACTATGGCTACACCTTC
NA TRBJ2-7 few TRBV7-2 13 CASSLGRFYEQYF TGTGCCAGCAGCTTAGGGAGATTTTACGAGCAGTACTTC
TRBD1 TRBJ1-2 NA TRBV29-1 11 CSVARDRRYTF TGCAGCGTCGCTAGGGACAGACGGTACACCTTC
TRBD2 TRBJ2-7 NA TRBV4-1 21 CASSPLPGTSGRAASSYEQYF TGCGCCAGCAGCCCCCTGCCTGGGACTAGCGGGAGGGCCGCAAGCTCCTACGAGCAGTACTTC